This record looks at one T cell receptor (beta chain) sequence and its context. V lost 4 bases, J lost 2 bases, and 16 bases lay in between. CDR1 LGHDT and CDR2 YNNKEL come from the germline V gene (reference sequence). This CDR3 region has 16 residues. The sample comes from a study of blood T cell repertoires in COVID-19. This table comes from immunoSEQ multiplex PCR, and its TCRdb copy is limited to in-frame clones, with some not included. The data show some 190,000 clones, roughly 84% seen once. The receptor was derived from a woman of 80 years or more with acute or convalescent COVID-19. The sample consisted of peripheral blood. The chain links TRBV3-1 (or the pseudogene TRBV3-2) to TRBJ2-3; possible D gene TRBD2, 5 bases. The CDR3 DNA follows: TGTGCCAGCAGCCCCAGATCAGCGGCACCCACAGATACGCAGTATTTT. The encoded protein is CASSPRSAAPTDTQYF.